A single TCR beta chain is shown here with its context. This clone occurred a few times. Its antigen is currently not known. Per-nucleotide qualities are absent, and no much larger clonotype sits a single base away. Collaborating institutions collected whole blood in K2EDTA tubes following their own protocols. For TCRbeta analysis, collaborators shipped samples in one of three forms: frozen whole blood, isolated PBMCs, or DNA extracted from either of those sample types. The data originate from a study of blood T cell repertoires in COVID-19 (dated by TCRdb to the early 2020s). Some background on the complete study: Samples from collaborators originated in the United States, Italy and Spain and spanned both the acute and convalescent phases of COVID-19. The material from the prospective study consisted of cDNA or gDNA derived from T cells, B-cell-depleted T cells, or PBMCs. Deeply sampled blood TCRbeta repertoires from subjects exposed to, actively infected with, or recovered from COVID-19 were included in the dataset. The repertoires were released in a freely available public database meant as a resource for research on the immune response to SARS-CoV-2. The samples were drawn from the first 160 participants of the ongoing ImmuneRACE study and from over a thousand subjects provided by 6 global collaborators. The sample metadata nearly always contained a de-identified subject ID, COVID-19 status, age in years and sex. Where HLA class I and class II types were available, the types were taken from metadata supplied by the sample provider, not from assay-based typing. On the study overall, not on this receptor specifically: How much clinical and demographic metadata was included differed by source and by participant, and the metadata was provided uncurated.

CDR1 and CDR2, per the germline V gene (reference sequence), are MNHEY and SMNVEV. V is cut back by 4 bases and J by 5 bases, with 6 bases in the junction unmatched. CDR3 length: 15 amino acids, cysteine to phenylalanine. Only CDR3 DNA is held: 45 bases, read in frame from base 1. TCRbeta CDR3 regions were amplified from genomic DNA using the immunoSEQ Assay, a bias-controlled multiplex PCR. The study's own analysis went as follows. The number of nucleated cells in each sample was estimated by amplification of reference gene primers within the assay. To quantify the absolute abundance of each unique TCRbeta CDR3 rearrangement, sequence reads were collapsed and filtered. For each sample, productive Simpson clonality was calculated as the square root of Simpson's diversity index across productive rearrangements. TCRdb retrieved this table from immuneACCESS and kept in-frame rearrangements only. Not all clones are present; in checked studies, unresolved V genes account for under half, and no reason is known for the remainder. That table supplies the V and J calls and clone size; D and trimming were determined from the DNA. A total of roughly 280,000 clones appear in this sample, around 87% of them only once. The ten largest clonotypes hold 3.6% of the sample.

The origin of this receptor is a man in his late teens or twenties with active or convalescent COVID-19. The chain employs TRBV27 and TRBJ2-3; the central 10 bases match TRBD1. Input material: peripheral blood. CDR3 reads: CASSSSGTGEDTQYF. The bases are TGTGCCAGCAGTTCCTCCGGGACAGGGGAAGATACGCAGTATTTT.